This entry lists 17 T cell receptor beta chains sequenced from one sample in a study of regulatory T cells in long-lasting Graves disease (dated by TCRdb to the early 2020s). Libraries were constructed by multiplex PCR. Sequencing instrument: Illumina HiSeq 4000. iRepertoire HTBI primers and Arm-PCR amplification of CDR3 regions were used to construct TCR beta libraries. The public reads were run again by TCRdb, first through fastp at Q25 and then through MiXCR, and only productive beta chains were kept. Entries are consolidated by CDR3 protein sequence, retaining the most common genes and DNA. The sample table shows 400,000 to 600,000 distinct CDR3 sequences, and roughly 21% are seen once. Of the sample, roughly 7% falls within the top ten clones. The time point label on this specimen signifies: persistent/refractory GD, antithyroid drugs over 5 years with positive TRAb. For both TCR sequencing and RNA sequencing, RNA was extracted from PBMCs using TRIzol.

Here the sequenced sample was peripheral blood mononuclear cells (PBMCs), taken when the disease was refractory, from a patient treated with antithyroid drugs. The origin of the receptors is a female donor with Graves disease.

In its sample, this clonotype was seen a few times. The chain employs TRBV9 and TRBJ2-7; maybe TRBD1 (6 bases). CDR3 length equals 14 residues. CDR1 SGDLS and CDR2 YYNGEE come from the germline V gene. Trimming stripped 0 bases from V and 2 bases from J, with 9 bases between. CDR3 amino acids: CASSVAWTAYEQYF. The CDR3 region has the DNA TGTGCCAGCAGCGTAGCTTGGACAGCCTACGAGCAGTACTTC.

The chain is built from TRBV19 and TRBJ2-2, with D unclear. Germline loops: CDR1 LNHDA, CDR2 SQIVND (reference sequence). V was shortened by 7 bases and J by 0 bases, with 9 bases between the two germline ends. The CDR3 covers 14 residues. CDR3 protein: CASNDGPNTGELFF. CDR3 bases: TGTGCCAGTAATGACGGACCGAACACCGGGGAGCTGTTTTTT.

This clonotype was seen repeatedly, ten times or more. V and J are TRBV28 and TRBJ1-1; weak D call: TRBD1 (5 bases). V was pared by 6 bases and J by 2 bases, with 13 bases between. Germline V gene sequence: CDR1 MDHEN, CDR2 SYDVKM. The CDR3 consists of 14 residues. The DNA for the CDR3 is TGTGCCAGCAGATCAGGGATGGTAAACACTGAAGCTTTCTTT. Its protein is CASRSGMVNTEAFF.

This clonotype appeared a single time. The V call is TRBV28, the J call TRBJ1-2; 8 nucleotides match TRBD1. The germline V gene has CDR1 MDHEN and CDR2 SYDVKM. V shed 4 bases, J shed 4 bases, and the junction held 5 bases outside the gene matches. The CDR3 loop spans 14 amino acids. CDR3 amino acids: CASSYTGGSYGYTF. CDR3 sequence (DNA): TGTGCCAGCAGTTATACAGGGGGAAGCTATGGCTACACCTTC.

This clonotype has just a few counts. The gene calls are TRBV29-1 and TRBJ1-2; D might be TRBD1 (6 bases). CDR1 and CDR2 from the germline V gene are SQVTM and ANQGSEA. The V end lost 0 bases, the J end lost 3 bases, and 11 bases lay between the germline ends. This CDR3 comprises 14 residues. The CDR3 sequence is CSVEEAGADYGYTF. CDR3 DNA: TGCAGCGTTGAAGAGGCGGGGGCTGACTATGGCTACACCTTC.

The rearrangement links TRBV5-1 to TRBJ1-1, with D maybe TRBD1 (5 bases). Trimming shortened V by 0 bases and J by 6 bases, and 24 bases separated the two germline ends. The CDR3 covers 18 residues. CDR1 and CDR2 (germline): SGHRS, YFSETQ. The CDR3 loop is CASSLAVQVWGPGPEAFF. The CDR3 nucleotides are TGCGCCAGCAGCTTGGCTGTCCAGGTGTGGGGCCCGGGCCCTGAAGCTTTCTTT.

The chain combines TRBV14 with TRBJ2-2; D gene ambiguous. Germline assignment: CDR1 SGHDN and CDR2 FVKESK. This CDR3 has 16 residues. Between the trimmed V and J ends, which lost 1 base and 0 bases, there was a span of 9 bases. The CDR3 sequence: CASSQVGQTNTGELFF. CDR3 in DNA: TGTGCCAGCAGCCAAGTTGGGCAGACGAACACCGGGGAGCTGTTTTTT.

This clonotype was seen repeatedly, ten times or more. The V gene is TRBV12-3 or TRBV12-4, the J gene TRBJ2-6; weak D call: TRBD1 (5 bases). Trimming left V 8 bases short and J 0 bases short, with 8 bases between. The CDR3 contains 14 residues. Here the CDR3 DNA reads TGTGCCAGCCAGGGTTTCTCTGGGGCCAACGTCCTGACTTTC. The encoded protein is CASQGFSGANVLTF.

This rearrangement joins TRBV7-3 to TRBJ2-2, with D possibly matching TRBD2 (6 bases). Germline CDR1 is SGHTA and CDR2 is FQGTGA. Trimming stripped 5 bases from V and 7 bases from J, with 11 bases between. This CDR3 region has 13 residues. This chain's CDR3 is CASSRGGNGELFF. CDR3 sequence (DNA): TGTGCCAGCAGCAGGGGAGGTAACGGGGAGCTGTTTTTT.

The chain carries TRBV4-3 and TRBJ2-7; 7 nucleotides agree with TRBD2. The trim removed 3 bases at V and 0 bases at J, leaving 5 bases unmatched. Germline assignment: CDR1 LGHNA and CDR2 YSLEER. The CDR3 extends over 15 amino acids. The CDR3 DNA reads as TGCGCCAGCAGCCAGGGCCAGCGGGACTCCTACGAGCAGTACTTC. It specifies CASSQGQRDSYEQYF.

V is TRBV19 and J is TRBJ1-2, with a weak D call TRBD1 (5 bases). Trimming left V 1 base short and J 3 bases short, with 6 bases between. In germline, CDR1 is LNHDA, CDR2 SQIVND (reference sequence). The CDR3 totals 13 residues. CDR3 nucleotide sequence: TGTGCCAGTAGTATAGGGGGGGACTATGGCTACACCTTC. Residues: CASSIGGDYGYTF.

This clonotype was detected a few times. The rearrangement joins TRBV7-2 to TRBJ2-7; D gene ambiguous. The CDR3 runs to 14 residues. In germline, CDR1 is SGHTA, CDR2 FQGNSA. V dropped 1 base and J dropped 3 bases, with 10 bases sitting between them. CDR3 amino acids: CASSLDTIIYEQYF. CDR3 bases: TGTGCCAGCAGCTTAGATACTATTATCTACGAGCAGTACTTC.

The rearrangement joins TRBV5-1 to TRBJ2-2; no clear D. Trimming removed 1 base from V and 0 bases from J, with 13 bases in between. This CDR3 region has 17 residues. Germline CDR1 reads SGHRS; CDR2 reads YFSETQ. CDR3 sequence: CASSLRPPASNTGELFF. The CDR3 DNA reads TGCGCCAGCAGCTTGCGTCCTCCGGCCTCGAACACCGGGGAGCTGTTTTTT.

This clonotype showed up many times. V gene TRBV29-1 combines with J gene TRBJ2-5, with D uncertain. The CDR3 is 10 residues long. Germline values: CDR1 SQVTM, CDR2 ANQGSEA. V was clipped by 5 bases and J by 1 base, with 2 bases between them. CDR3 residues: CSVSQETQYF. CDR3 bases: TGCAGCGTTTCCCAAGAGACCCAGTACTTC. Full variable domain (remainder filled in from reference TRBV29-1 and TRBJ2-5): SAVISQKPSRDICQRGTSLTIQCQVDSQVTMMFWYRQQPGQSLTLIATANQGSEATYESGFVIDKFPISRPNLTFSTLTVSNMSPEDSSIYLCSVSQETQYFGPGTRLLVL.

In this sample, this clonotype turned up a few times. The chain is built from TRBV6-1 and TRBJ1-3; D remains ambiguous. The CDR3 runs to 13 residues. Germline CDR1 MNHNS, CDR2 SASEGT. Trimming pared 8 bases from V and 4 bases from J, leaving 12 bases between. Here the CDR3 reads CASLWREGNTIYF. DNA of the CDR3: TGTGCCAGCCTGTGGAGGGAGGGAAACACCATATATTTT.

This chain joins TRBV19 and TRBJ1-5; no reliable D call. The V gene's germline CDR1 is LNHDA and CDR2 SQIVND (reference sequence). Trimming pared 0 bases from V and 1 base from J, leaving 19 bases between. The CDR3 has 19 amino acids. The CDR3 DNA sequence: TGTGCCAGTAGTATAGATCTTTGGGCACCCGGGAGAAGCAATCAGCCCCAGCATTTT. Amino acids: CASSIDLWAPGRSNQPQHF.

About this clonotype itself: A read error may explain this, as a much larger clone is one base away. The V call is TRBV24-1, the J call TRBJ1-5; 12 positions match TRBD1. This CDR3 is 15 amino acids long. Germline V CDR1 and CDR2: KGHDR, SFDVKD. Here the CDR3 reads CATSDGTGGNQPPHF. In DNA form, the CDR3 reads TGTGCCACCAGTGACGGGACAGGGGGCAATCAGCCCCCGCATTTT.